This T cell receptor beta chain was profiled in a study of T cells in localized non-small cell lung cancer. Study-wide findings and caveats: Because researchers sequenced only one region of the tumor, heterogeneity is still possible. Researchers found a median approximately 53 of the top 100 tumor clones in adjacent lung.

As to this clone: Its matching antigen is unknown.

This CDR3 has 14 amino acids. V shed 3 bases, J shed 0 bases, and the junction held 2 bases outside the gene matches. Germline assignment: CDR1 SGHVS and CDR2 FNYEAQ. Profiled with immunoSEQ multiplex PCR; TCRdb holds only in-frame clones, not every one. The sample has nearly 25,000 clones, roughly 90% seen once. V usage is TRBV7-6 and J usage is TRBJ2-7, with 7 bases lining up with TRBD1. The source was peripheral blood, collected before any cancer treatment. The sequence was obtained from a man aged 35 to 70 with stage III squamous cell lung carcinoma. This CDR3 reads CASSLGDSSYEQYF. The CDR3 nucleotides read TGTGCCAGCAGCTTGGGGGACAGCTCCTACGAGCAGTACTTC.